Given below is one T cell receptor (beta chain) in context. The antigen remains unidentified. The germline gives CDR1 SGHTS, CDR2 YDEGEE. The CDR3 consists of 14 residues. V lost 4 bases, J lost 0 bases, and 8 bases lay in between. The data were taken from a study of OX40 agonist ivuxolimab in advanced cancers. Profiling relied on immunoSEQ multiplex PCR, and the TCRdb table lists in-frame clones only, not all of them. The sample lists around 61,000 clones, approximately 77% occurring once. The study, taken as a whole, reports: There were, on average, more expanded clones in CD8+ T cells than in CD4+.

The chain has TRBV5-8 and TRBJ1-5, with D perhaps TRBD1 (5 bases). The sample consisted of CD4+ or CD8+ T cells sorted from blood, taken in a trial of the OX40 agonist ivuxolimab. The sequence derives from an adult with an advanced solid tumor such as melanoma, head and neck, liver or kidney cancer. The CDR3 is CASSRGLSNQPQHF. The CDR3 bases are TGTGCCAGCAGCCGGGGCCTTAGCAATCAGCCCCAGCATTTT. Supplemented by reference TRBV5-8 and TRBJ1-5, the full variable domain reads EAGVTQSPTHLIKTRGQQATLRCSPISGHTSVYWYQQALGLGLQFLLWYDEGEERNRGNFPPRFSGRQFPNYSSELNVNALELEDSALYLCASSRGLSNQPQHFGDGTRLSIL.